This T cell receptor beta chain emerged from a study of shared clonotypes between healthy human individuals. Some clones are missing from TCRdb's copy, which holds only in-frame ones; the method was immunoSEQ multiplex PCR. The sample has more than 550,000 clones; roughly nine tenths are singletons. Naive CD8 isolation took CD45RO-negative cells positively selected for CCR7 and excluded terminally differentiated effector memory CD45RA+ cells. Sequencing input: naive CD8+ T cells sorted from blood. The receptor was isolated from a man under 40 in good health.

The CDR3 reads CASSQILGPGSGFQPQHF. The CDR3 DNA sequence: TGTGCCAGCAGCCAAATCCTAGGACCGGGCTCAGGATTCCAGCCCCAGCATTTT. V usage is TRBV14 and J usage is TRBJ1-5; D remains ambiguous. There are 18 residues in the CDR3. V shed 2 bases and J shed 7 bases, with 24 bases lying between them. The germline gives CDR1 SGHDN, CDR2 FVKESK.